Sequencing of this T cell receptor beta chain was carried out in a study of OX40 agonist ivuxolimab in advanced cancers. The V gene end was trimmed by 2 bases and the J gene end by 7 bases; junction bases not matched to a gene: 9. The CDR3 consists of 15 residues. Germline loops: CDR1 SGHKS, CDR2 YYEKEE (reference sequence). Libraries were prepared by immunoSEQ multiplex PCR; TCRdb keeps only in-frame clonotypes and omits some of them. The data show 65,000 to 70,000 clones, approximately 92% seen once. The input for sequencing was CD4+ or CD8+ T cells sorted from blood, taken in a trial of the OX40 agonist ivuxolimab. The chain employs TRBV5-5 and TRBJ2-1; TRBD2 aligns across 7 bases. This clonotype originated in an adult with an advanced solid tumor such as melanoma, head and neck, liver or kidney cancer. The CDR3 nucleotides are TGTGCCAGCAGCTTAACTAGCGAGATACTGAATGAGCAGTTCTTC. Translation gives CASSLTSEILNEQFF.